This T cell receptor (beta chain) was identified in a study of long-term antiretroviral therapy in people with HIV. Study-wide points: Subsequent to ART, diversity was augmented yet persisted below that of transplant donor controls. HIV repertoires spanned narrower CDR3 length ranges than controls.

This clone has more than one count but fewer than ten. Antigen unknown. At least two post-ART and at least one pre-ART PBMC sample were available for each donor. A v3.0 immunoSEQ assay was performed at survey level. Sequencing efforts were directed toward about 35,000-55,000 T-cell genomes per sample. Produced via immunoSEQ multiplex PCR; TCRdb's table is partial and in-frame only. The data show 20,000 to 25,000 clones, roughly 84% seen once. The TCR originated in a man in his forties or fifties with HIV. The sequences come from unsorted PBMCs, collected less than 2.5 years after starting antiretroviral therapy.

The CDR3 reads CASGTGASYEQYF. The CDR3 nucleotides are TGTGCCAGCGGGACAGGTGCCTCCTACGAGCAGTACTTC. This rearrangement joins TRBV2 to TRBJ2-7; TRBD1 matches 8 bases. The V gene's germline CDR1 is SNHLY and CDR2 FYNNEI. This CDR3 region has 13 residues. The trim removed 8 bases at V and 0 bases at J, leaving 3 bases unmatched. The variable domain in full, completed from reference TRBV2 and TRBJ2-7, reads EPEVTQTPSHQVTQMGQEVILRCVPISNHLYFYWYRQILGQKVEFLVSFYNNEISEKSEIFDDQFSVERPDGSNFTLKIRSTKLEDSAMYFCASGTGASYEQYFGPGTRLTVT.